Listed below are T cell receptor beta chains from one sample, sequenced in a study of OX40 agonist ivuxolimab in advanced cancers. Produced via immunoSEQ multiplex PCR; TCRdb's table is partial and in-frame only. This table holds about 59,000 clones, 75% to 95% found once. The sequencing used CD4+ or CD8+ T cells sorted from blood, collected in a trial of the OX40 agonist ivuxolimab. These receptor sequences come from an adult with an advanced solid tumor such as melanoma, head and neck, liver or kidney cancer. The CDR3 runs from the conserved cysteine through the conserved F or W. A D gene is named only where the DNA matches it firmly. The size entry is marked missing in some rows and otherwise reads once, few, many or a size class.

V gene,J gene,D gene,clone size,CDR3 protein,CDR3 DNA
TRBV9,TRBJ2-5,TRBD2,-,CASTDSGRGETQYF,TGTGCCAGCACCGATAGCGGGAGAGGCGAGACCCAGTACTTC
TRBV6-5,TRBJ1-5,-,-,CASSYGGGGNQPQHF,TGTGCCAGCAGTTACGGCGGGGGAGGCAATCAGCCCCAGCATTTT
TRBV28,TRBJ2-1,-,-,CASSLSLSSYNEQFF,TGTGCCAGCAGTTTATCCCTAAGCTCCTACAATGAGCAGTTCTTC
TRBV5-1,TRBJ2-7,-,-,CASRDDYEQYF,TGCGCCAGCAGAGACGACTACGAGCAGTACTTC
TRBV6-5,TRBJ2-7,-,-,CASSYHAGEKGYEQYF,TGTGCCAGCAGTTATCACGCGGGCGAAAAGGGCTACGAGCAGTACTTC
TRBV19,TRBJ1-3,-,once,CASSILAGSSRPDTIYF,TGTGCCAGTAGTATACTCGCCGGCTCGTCACGCCCGGACACCATATATTTT
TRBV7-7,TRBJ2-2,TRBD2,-,CASSLNPQGGAGGNTGELFF,TGTGCCAGCAGCTTAAATCCCCAAGGTGGAGCGGGAGGGAACACCGGGGAGCTGTTTTTT
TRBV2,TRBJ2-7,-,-,CASSEGNPLEQYF,TGTGCCAGCAGTGAGGGTAACCCCCTCGAGCAGTACTTC
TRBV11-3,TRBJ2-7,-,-,CASSPLGGGRISYEQYF,TGTGCCAGCAGCCCGCTAGGTGGTGGACGGATCTCCTACGAGCAGTACTTC
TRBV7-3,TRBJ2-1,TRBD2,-,CASSLDGGDNEQFF,TGTGCCAGCAGCTTAGATGGGGGGGACAATGAGCAGTTCTTC
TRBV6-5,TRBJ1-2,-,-,CASSTQANYGYTF,TGTGCCAGCAGTACACAGGCAAACTATGGCTACACCTTC
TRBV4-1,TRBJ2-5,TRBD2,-,CASSQEEGGETQYF,TGCGCCAGCAGCCAGGAAGAGGGAGGGGAGACCCAGTACTTC
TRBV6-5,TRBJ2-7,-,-,CASSYSGLGYEQYF,TGTGCCAGCAGTTACTCGGGGTTGGGCTACGAGCAGTACTTC
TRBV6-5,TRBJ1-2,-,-,CASSYSSANYGYTF,TGTGCCAGCAGTTACTCATCAGCAAACTATGGCTACACCTTC
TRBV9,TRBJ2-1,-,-,CASSVERSSYNEQFF,TGTGCCAGCAGCGTTGAACGCAGCTCCTACAATGAGCAGTTCTTC
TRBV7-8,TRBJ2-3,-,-,CASSLLNLLDTQYF,TGTGCCAGCAGCTTACTTAACCTCTTAGATACGCAGTATTTT
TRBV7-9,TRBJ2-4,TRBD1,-,CASSPRPGQKNIQYF,TGTGCCAGCAGCCCAAGGCCGGGACAGAAAAACATTCAGTACTTC
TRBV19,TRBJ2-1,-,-,CASSIEEGSYNEQFF,TGTGCCAGTAGTATAGAGGAGGGTTCCTACAATGAGCAGTTCTTC
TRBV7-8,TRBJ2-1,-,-,CASTDIADEQFF,TGTGCCAGCACCGATATAGCGGATGAGCAGTTCTTC
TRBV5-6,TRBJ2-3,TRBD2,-,CASSLVTGLASLTDTQYF,TGTGCCAGCAGCTTGGTTACTGGACTAGCGTCACTCACAGATACGCAGTATTTT
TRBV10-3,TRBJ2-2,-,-,CAISELGRAGNTGELFF,TGTGCCATCAGTGAGTTGGGCAGGGCGGGGAACACCGGGGAGCTGTTTTTT
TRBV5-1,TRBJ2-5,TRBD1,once,CASREGTGRQETQYF,TGCGCCAGCAGAGAGGGGACAGGGAGGCAAGAGACCCAGTACTTC
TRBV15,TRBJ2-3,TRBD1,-,CATREPGTGQNTDTQYF,TGTGCCACCCGCGAACCTGGGACAGGCCAAAACACAGATACGCAGTATTTT
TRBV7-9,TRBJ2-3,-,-,CASTHPPSDTDTQYF,TGTGCCAGCACACATCCCCCCAGCGACACAGATACGCAGTATTTT
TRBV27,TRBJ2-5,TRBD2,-,CASRRLAAQETQYF,TGTGCCAGCAGAAGACTAGCGGCCCAAGAGACCCAGTACTTC
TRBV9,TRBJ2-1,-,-,CASSVEGLAPNEQFF,TGTGCCAGCAGCGTAGAGGGTCTAGCCCCCAATGAGCAGTTCTTC
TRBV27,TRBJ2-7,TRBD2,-,CASSYRLGLADPYEQYF,TGTGCCAGCAGCTACCGCCTTGGACTAGCGGATCCCTACGAGCAGTACTTC
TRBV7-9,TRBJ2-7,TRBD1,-,CASSYNLGQSAYEQYF,TGTGCCAGCAGCTACAACTTGGGACAGTCCGCCTACGAGCAGTACTTC
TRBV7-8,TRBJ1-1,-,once,CASSSKNTEAFF,TGTGCCAGCAGCTCGAAGAACACTGAAGCTTTCTTT
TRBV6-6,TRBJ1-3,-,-,CASGDYGNTIYF,TGTGCCAGCGGGGACTATGGAAACACCATATATTTT
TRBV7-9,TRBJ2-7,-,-,CASSLFPGTKSSYEQYF,TGTGCCAGCAGCTTATTTCCAGGCACGAAGAGCTCCTACGAGCAGTACTTC
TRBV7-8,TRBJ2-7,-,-,CASSLGQAGSYHEQYF,TGTGCCAGCAGCTTAGGTCAGGCAGGGTCTTACCACGAGCAGTACTTC
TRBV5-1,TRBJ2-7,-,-,CASSLSWDFAYAYEQYF,TGCGCCAGCAGCTTAAGCTGGGACTTTGCCTACGCCTACGAGCAGTACTTC
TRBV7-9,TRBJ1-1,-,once,CASQGLGHMNTEAFF,TGTGCCAGCCAAGGGTTGGGGCACATGAACACTGAAGCTTTCTTT
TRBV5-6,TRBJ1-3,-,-,CASSGRISGNTIYF,TGTGCCAGCAGCGGCAGGATCTCTGGAAACACCATATATTTT
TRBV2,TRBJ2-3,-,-,CASSEALGGTTDTQYF,TGTGCCAGCAGTGAAGCGCTTGGTGGGACCACAGATACGCAGTATTTT
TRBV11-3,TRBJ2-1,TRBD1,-,CASSPRDRVDNEQFF,TGTGCCAGCAGCCCTCGGGACAGGGTGGACAATGAGCAGTTCTTC
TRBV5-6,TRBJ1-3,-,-,CASSPGRTSGNTIYF,TGTGCCAGCAGCCCGGGGAGGACCTCTGGAAACACCATATATTTT
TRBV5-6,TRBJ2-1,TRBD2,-,CASSFPLREADNEQFF,TGTGCCAGCAGCTTTCCCCTTCGGGAGGCCGACAATGAGCAGTTCTTC
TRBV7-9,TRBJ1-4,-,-,CASSPNGGEKLFF,TGTGCCAGCAGCCCCAACGGGGGTGAAAAACTGTTTTTT
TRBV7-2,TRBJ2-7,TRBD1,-,CASSLNAGGLRYEQYF,TGTGCCAGCAGCTTAAATGCAGGGGGCCTTCGTTACGAGCAGTACTTC
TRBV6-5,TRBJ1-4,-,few,CASRMGLELFF,TGTGCCAGCCGTATGGGCCTCGAACTGTTTTTT
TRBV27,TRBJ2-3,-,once,CASSLSSGLPTDTQYF,TGTGCCAGCAGTTTATCATCAGGACTCCCCACAGATACGCAGTATTTT
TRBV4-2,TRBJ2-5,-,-,CASSQDGLPGETQYF,TGTGCCAGCAGCCAAGATGGTCTCCCAGGGGAGACCCAGTACTTC
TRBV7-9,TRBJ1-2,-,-,CASSLGQSIGYTF,TGTGCCAGCAGCTTAGGGCAGAGTATTGGCTACACCTTC
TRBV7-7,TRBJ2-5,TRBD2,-,CASSLARQPRGGTQETQYF,TGTGCCAGCAGCTTAGCGCGCCAACCGCGGGGAGGGACGCAAGAGACCCAGTACTTC
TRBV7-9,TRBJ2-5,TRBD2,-,CASSFRGEETQYF,TGTGCCAGCAGCTTTCGGGGGGAAGAGACCCAGTACTTC
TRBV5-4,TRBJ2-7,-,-,CASSLGGEQYF,TGTGCCAGCAGCTTGGGGGGCGAGCAGTACTTC
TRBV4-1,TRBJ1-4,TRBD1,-,CASSHKTGGTATNEKLFF,TGCGCCAGCAGCCACAAGACAGGGGGCACTGCAACTAATGAAAAACTGTTTTTT
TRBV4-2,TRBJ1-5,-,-,CASSQQGDNQPQHF,TGTGCCAGCAGCCAACAGGGAGACAATCAGCCCCAGCATTTT
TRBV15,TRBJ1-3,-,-,CATSREASSGNTIYF,TGTGCCACCAGCAGAGAGGCCAGCTCTGGAAACACCATATATTTT
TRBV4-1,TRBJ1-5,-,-,CASSQEQVGLAGQPQHF,TGCGCCAGCAGCCAAGAGCAAGTGGGACTCGCAGGACAGCCCCAGCATTTT
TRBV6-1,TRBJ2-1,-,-,CASSERWESGNEQFF,TGTGCCAGCAGTGAAAGGTGGGAGTCGGGCAATGAGCAGTTCTTC
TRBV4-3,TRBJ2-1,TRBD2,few,CASSQEVSGSFDEQFF,TGCGCCAGCAGCCAAGAAGTTAGCGGGAGCTTCGATGAGCAGTTCTTC
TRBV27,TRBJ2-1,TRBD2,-,CASSPYSGATYNEQFF,TGTGCCAGCAGTCCCTATAGCGGGGCGACGTACAATGAGCAGTTCTTC